A single TCR beta chain is shown here with its context. The sample belongs to a study of shared clonotypes between healthy human individuals. Sequencing was performed with immunoSEQ multiplex PCR; in TCRdb, only in-frame clones are kept and a portion is missing. This table holds roughly 2.6 million clones, more than 90% found once. What was sequenced was naive CD4+ T cells sorted from blood. The sample's subset: CD45RA+ positively selected. The TCR comes from a man between 18 and 29 years old in good health.

The CDR3 region has the DNA TGTGCCAGCAGCTTATCAAGGACTAGCGTATCCTACGAGCAGTACTTC. Amino acids: CASSLSRTSVSYEQYF. The rearrangement links TRBV7-8 to TRBJ2-7; 9 bases align to TRBD2. CDR1 is SGHVS and CDR2 is FQNEAQ in the germline V gene. The trim removed 2 bases at V and 1 base at J, leaving 6 bases unmatched. The CDR3 consists of 16 residues.